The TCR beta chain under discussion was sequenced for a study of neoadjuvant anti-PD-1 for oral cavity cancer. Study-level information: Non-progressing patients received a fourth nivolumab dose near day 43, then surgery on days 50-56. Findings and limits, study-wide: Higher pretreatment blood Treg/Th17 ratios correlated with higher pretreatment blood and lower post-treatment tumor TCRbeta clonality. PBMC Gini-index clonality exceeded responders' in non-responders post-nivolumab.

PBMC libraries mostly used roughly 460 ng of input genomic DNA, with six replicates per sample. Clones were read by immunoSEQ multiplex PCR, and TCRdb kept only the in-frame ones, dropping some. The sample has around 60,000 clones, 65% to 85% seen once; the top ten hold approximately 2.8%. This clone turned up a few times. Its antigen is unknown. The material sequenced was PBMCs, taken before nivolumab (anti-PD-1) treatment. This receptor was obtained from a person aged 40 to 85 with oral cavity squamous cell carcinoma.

The CDR3 reads CASSQPGQGVFEQYF. The CDR3 coding sequence is TGTGCCAGCTCACAGCCGGGACAGGGGGTTTTCGAGCAGTACTTC. The chain couples TRBV18 to TRBJ2-7, with 11 bases identical to TRBD1. From germline, CDR1 is KGHSH and CDR2 LQKENI. V trimming: 4 bases; J trimming: 6 bases; junction bases outside the gene matches: 8. The CDR3 consists of 15 residues.